Reported below is one T cell receptor (beta chain). What it recognizes is unknown. The repertoire was sequenced with immunoSEQ multiplex PCR; TCRdb's copy has only in-frame clones and lacks some. The sample comprises approximately 1.4 million clones, around 98% of which are singletons, and roughly 0.45% rests with the top ten. The data derive from a study of shared clonotypes between healthy human individuals. Study results and limitations: What naive subsets generally showed was a larger estimated richness than memory subsets showed.

Per germline, CDR1 KGHSH and CDR2 LQKENI. The trim removed 1 base at V and 4 bases at J, leaving 5 bases unmatched. CDR3 length equals 16 residues. This TCR was sampled from a young man in good health. This chain joins TRBV18 and TRBJ2-1; 9 nucleotides line up with TRBD1. The sample was naive CD4+ T cells sorted from blood. Subset denoted: CD45RA+ positively selected. The CDR3: CASSPLPGQGYNEQFF. CDR3 nucleotide sequence: TGTGCCAGCTCACCACTTCCGGGACAGGGTTACAATGAGCAGTTCTTC.